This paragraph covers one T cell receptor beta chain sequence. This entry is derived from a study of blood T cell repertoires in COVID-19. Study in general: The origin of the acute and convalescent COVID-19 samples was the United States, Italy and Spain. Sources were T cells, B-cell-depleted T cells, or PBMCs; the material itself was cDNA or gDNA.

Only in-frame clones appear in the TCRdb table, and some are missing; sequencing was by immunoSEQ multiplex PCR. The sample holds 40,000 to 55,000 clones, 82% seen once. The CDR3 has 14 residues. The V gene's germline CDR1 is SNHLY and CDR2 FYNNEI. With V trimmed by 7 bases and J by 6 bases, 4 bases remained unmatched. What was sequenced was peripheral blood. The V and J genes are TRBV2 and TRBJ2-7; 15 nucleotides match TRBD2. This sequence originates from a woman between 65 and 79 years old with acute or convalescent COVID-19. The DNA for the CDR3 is TGTGCCAGCACCCCGGGACTAGCGGGAGGCGAGCAGTACTTC. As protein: CASTPGLAGGEQYF.